These 6 T cell receptor beta chains share one sample of origin, sequenced in a study of control samples from healthy donors and cancer patients. Generated by immunoSEQ multiplex PCR, the TCRdb table keeps only in-frame clones and is missing some. Of tens of thousands of clones in the sample, 84% are singletons; the top ten hold roughly 3.1%. Sample: PBMCs. Source of these receptors: a woman in her forties or fifties with lung cancer.

The chain uses TRBV27 and TRBJ2-5; tentative D call: TRBD1 (7 bases). Per germline, CDR1 MNHEY and CDR2 SMNVEV (reference sequence). Between the trimmed V and J ends, which lost 6 bases and 5 bases, there was a span of 13 bases. CDR3 length: 13 residues. This CDR3 reads CASSPRGRETQYF. In DNA form, the CDR3 reads TGTGCCAGCAGCCCCAGGGGGAGGGAGACCCAGTACTTC.

The chain combines TRBV30 with TRBJ1-2; no clear D. CDR1 GTSNPN and CDR2 SVGIG come from the germline V gene (reference sequence). This CDR3 has 14 amino acids. V gave up 2 bases and J gave up 2 bases, with 12 bases separating them. This chain's CDR3 is CAWSQDEGNYGYTF. CDR3 DNA sequence: TGTGCCTGGAGTCAGGACGAAGGGAACTATGGCTACACCTTC.

The CDR3 reads CASRVYGAPNTEAFF. The CDR3 coding sequence is TGCGCCAGCAGGGTATATGGGGCCCCGAACACTGAAGCTTTCTTT. The chain carries TRBV5-1 and TRBJ1-1, with D possibly being TRBD1 (5 bases). Looked up from germline, CDR1 is SGHRS and CDR2 is YFSETQ. There are 15 residues in the CDR3. V lost 5 bases, J lost 1 base, and 15 bases lay in between.

The V call is TRBV5-1, the J call TRBJ1-2, with D uncertain. The V gene lost 1 base and the J gene lost 1 base, with 8 bases spanning the gap. CDR3 length: 14 residues. Germline CDR1 is SGHRS and CDR2 is YFSETQ. DNA for the CDR3: TGCGCCAGCAGCTTGAGTGCGAATAACTATGGCTACACCTTC. It encodes CASSLSANNYGYTF.

This chain uses TRBV10-3 with TRBJ1-1, with D possibly being TRBD1 (5 bases). There are 13 residues in the CDR3. Germline V gives CDR1 ENHRY, CDR2 SYGVKD. Trimming left V 4 bases short and J 2 bases short, with 8 bases between. This chain's CDR3 is CAISAGLNTEAFF. In DNA form, the CDR3 reads TGTGCCATCAGTGCGGGACTTAACACTGAAGCTTTCTTT.

As for this clone: An end of the junction differs from the germline gene, which may be a read error. Other nucleotide sequences from this sample produce the same CDR3. The genes are TRBV5-1 and TRBJ1-1; no firm D call. This CDR3 region has 14 residues. Looked up from germline, CDR1 is SGHRS and CDR2 is YFSETQ. The CDR3 here is CASSLGGMNTEAFF. The CDR3 nucleotides are TGCGCCAGCAGCTTGGGAGGGATGAACACTGAAGCCTTCTTT.